The 5 T cell receptor beta chains below come from one sample, sequenced in a study of T cells generated in artificial thymic organoids. Organoids aggregated human HSPCs with DLL1-transduced murine MS5 stromal cells. Residual T cells were removed by FACS sorting CD34+CD3- progenitor cells before seeding the organoids. Separate semi-nested PCRs amplified TCRalpha and TCRbeta libraries using constant-region reverse primers in TRAC or TRBC. TCRdb itself ran the 5' RACE reads through MiXCR, one entry per CDR3 protein. The sample has several thousand distinct CDR3 sequences; roughly 25% are singletons. No antigen is known for these receptors. Source material: naive CD8+ T cells grown in artificial thymic organoids from cord blood stem and progenitor cells. Regarding subset: CD3+TCRalphabeta+CD8SP T cells; for blood, CD45RO-CCR7+ naive CD8+ T cells. The receptors were gathered from a human donor who gave cord blood stem cells for thymic organoid culture, a cardiac surgery patient who gave postnatal thymus, or a blood donor (not recorded which).

The rearrangement joins TRBV7-6 to TRBJ2-5; the D call may be TRBD1 or TRBD2 (6 bases each). Trimming removed 2 bases from V and 1 base from J, with 14 bases in between. The CDR3 consists of 16 residues. Germline assignment: CDR1 SGHVS and CDR2 FNYEAQ. The CDR3 bases are TGTGCCAGCAGCTTATGGGGGGCAGCGGGCCAAGAGACCCAGTACTTC. Translation: CASSLWGAAGQETQYF.

This clonotype qualifies as medium-sized (0.01 to 0.1%). The CDR3 DNA is TGTGCCAGCAGTTACCGGCAAGGGACCTACGAGCAGTACTTC. This codes for CASSYRQGTYEQYF. The chain uses TRBV6-5 and TRBJ2-7; no firm D call. Germline V gene lookup returns CDR1 MNHEY and CDR2 SVGAGI. This CDR3 contains 14 residues. The germline V and J ends were trimmed by 2 bases and 2 bases, with 10 bases remaining between them.

This clonotype is termed medium-sized. This chain joins TRBV6-2 or TRBV6-3 and TRBJ2-2, with D possibly TRBD1 on 6 matching bases. The CDR3 sequence is 16 residues long. The germline V gene has CDR1 MNHEY and CDR2 SVGEGT. V lost 6 bases to trimming and J lost 0 bases, with 14 bases between them. The CDR3 nucleotides are TGTGCCAGCAGCCTGAACAGGGAAACGAACACCGGGGAGCTGTTTTTT. Translated: CASSLNRETNTGELFF.

By sample fraction, this clonotype is medium-sized. The V and J genes are TRBV5-1 and TRBJ2-3; 7 bases agree with TRBD2. The CDR3 contains 16 residues. The V segment lost 4 bases and the J segment 1 base; nucleotides outside the gene matches: 9. Germline CDR1 reads SGHRS; CDR2 reads YFSETQ. The CDR3 coding sequence is TGCGCCAGCAGCCTCCGGCGGGGGACTTGCACAGATACGCAGTATTTT. Its protein product is CASSLRRGTCTDTQYF.

V is TRBV28 and J is TRBJ2-7; D assignment may be TRBD1 or TRBD2 (5 bases each). Between the trimmed V and J ends, which lost 5 bases and 7 bases, there was a span of 21 bases. Germline assignment: CDR1 MDHEN and CDR2 SYDVKM. The CDR3 contains 15 residues. In nucleotides, the CDR3 is TGTGCCAGCAGTACTCCGGGACCGATTAGAGGGGAGCAGTACTTC. Translated, it gives CASSTPGPIRGEQYF.